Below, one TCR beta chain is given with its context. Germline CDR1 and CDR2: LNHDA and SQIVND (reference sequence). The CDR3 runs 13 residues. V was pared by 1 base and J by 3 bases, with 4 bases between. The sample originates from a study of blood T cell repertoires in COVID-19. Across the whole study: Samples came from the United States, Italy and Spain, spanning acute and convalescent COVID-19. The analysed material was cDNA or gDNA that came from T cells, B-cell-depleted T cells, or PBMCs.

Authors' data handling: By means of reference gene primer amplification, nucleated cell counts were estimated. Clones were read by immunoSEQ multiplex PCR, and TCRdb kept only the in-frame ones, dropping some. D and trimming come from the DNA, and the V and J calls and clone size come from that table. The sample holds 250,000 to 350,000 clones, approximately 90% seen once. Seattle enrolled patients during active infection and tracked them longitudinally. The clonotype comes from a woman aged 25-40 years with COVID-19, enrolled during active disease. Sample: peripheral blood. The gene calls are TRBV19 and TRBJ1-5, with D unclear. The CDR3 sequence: CASSIGDNQPQHF. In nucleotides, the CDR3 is TGTGCCAGTAGTATAGGAGACAATCAGCCCCAGCATTTT. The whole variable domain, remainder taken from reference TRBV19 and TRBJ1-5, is DGGITQSPKYLFRKEGQNVTLSCEQNLNHDAMYWYRQDPGQGLRLIYYSQIVNDFQKGDIAEGYSVSREKKESFPLTVTSAQKNPTAFYLCASSIGDNQPQHFGDGTRLSIL.